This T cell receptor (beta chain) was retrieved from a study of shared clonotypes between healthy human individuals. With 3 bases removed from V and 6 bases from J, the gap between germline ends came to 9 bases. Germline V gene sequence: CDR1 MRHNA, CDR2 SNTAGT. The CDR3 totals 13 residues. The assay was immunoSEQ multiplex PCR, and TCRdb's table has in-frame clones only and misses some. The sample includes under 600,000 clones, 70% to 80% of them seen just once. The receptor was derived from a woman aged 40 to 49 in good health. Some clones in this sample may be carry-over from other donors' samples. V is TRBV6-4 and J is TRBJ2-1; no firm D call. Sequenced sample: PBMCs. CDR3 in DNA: TGTGCCAGCAGTGAAAGACTCCTCAATGAGCAGTTCTTC. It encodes CASSERLLNEQFF.